This T cell receptor (beta chain) appears in the sequencing data of a study of shared clonotypes between healthy human individuals. The input for sorted-subset replicate PCRs was approximately 200 ng DNA, approximately 30,000 T cell genomes. Assay: immunoSEQ multiplex PCR; the TCRdb copy retains only in-frame clones and omits some. The top ten hold roughly 1.8% of the sample, which has roughly 2.1 million clones, approximately 94% seen once. A remark on this clone: Within the sample, other DNA sequences also encode this same CDR3.

This CDR3 is 14 amino acids long. V was clipped by 0 bases and J by 0 bases, with 7 bases between them. The germline CDR1 and CDR2 sequences are SGDLS and YYNGEE. Naivety among CD8 cells was defined by CD45RO negativity and positive CCR7 selection, thereby excluding terminally differentiated effector memory CD45RA+ cells. The sequenced material came from naive CD8+ T cells from PBMCs. This receptor was identified in a man between 18 and 29 years old in good health. Some clones in this sample may be carry-over from other donors' samples. This sequence joins TRBV9 and TRBJ2-7, with unresolved D. This chain's CDR3 is CASSVGWSSYEQYF. In nucleotides, the CDR3 is TGTGCCAGCAGCGTAGGGTGGAGCTCCTACGAGCAGTACTTC.